This TCR beta chain was identified during a study of blood T cell repertoires in COVID-19. The germline V and J ends were trimmed by 6 bases and 9 bases, with 21 bases remaining between them. The CDR3 totals 15 residues. The germline V gene encodes CDR1 LNHDA and CDR2 SQIVND (reference sequence). Clones were sequenced by immunoSEQ multiplex PCR, and TCRdb holds only the in-frame ones, with some missing. The sample includes 75,000 to 90,000 clones, over 80% seen only once; the top ten take about 20%. V usage is TRBV19 and J usage is TRBJ2-4; TRBD1 is a possible D gene (6 bases). The origin of this receptor is a man older than 75 with active or convalescent COVID-19. Sequencing was done on a sample of peripheral blood. In DNA form, the CDR3 reads TGTGCCAGTAGGCAGAACAGGGCTTCCCCTAGCATTCAGTACTTC. Residues: CASRQNRASPSIQYF.